Detailed here is one TCR beta chain. Its antigen is not known. Repertoires were generated with immunoSEQ multiplex PCR, while TCRdb's copy carries only in-frame clones and drops some. The profile shows about 820,000 clones, 92% of them singletons. CDR1 is SGHRS and CDR2 is YFSETQ in the germline V gene. This CDR3 has 13 residues. Trimming cost V 4 bases and J 4 bases, with 11 bases left between them. Naive CD8 cells comprised CD45RO-negative, CCR7-positively selected cells, excluding terminally differentiated effector memory CD45RA+ cells. Healthy and HIV-negative, the adult donors had no recent acute infections or vaccinations. This sample was included in a study of shared clonotypes between healthy human individuals. Study-wide results and limits: Clonotype sharing among donors was expected to depend on sequencing depth. Of the naive CD4 clonotypes, around 5.2% were shared across a few donors. Sampling covered blood only; tissue repertoires likely differ.

The chain has TRBV5-1 and TRBJ2-5; D ambiguous. This receptor was taken from a man aged 30-40 years in good health. Sequenced sample: naive CD8+ T cells sorted from blood. CDR3 sequence (DNA): TGCGCCAGCAGCGATAATGGGGTAGAGACCCAGTACTTC. Translating it yields CASSDNGVETQYF.